Below are 19 T cell receptor beta chains sequenced from a single sample in a study of PD-L1 blockade in urothelial cancer (dated by TCRdb to about 2017). The method behind the library was the immunoSEQ multiplex PCR assay. TCRdb obtained this table from immuneACCESS and retained in-frame rearrangements with V and J assigned. These tables miss some clones; where compared with another copy, unresolved V genes account for less than half of the shortfall, and the remainder is unexplained. In this sample the table shows some 15,000 clones, 70% to 90% of which occur a single time. Of the sample, roughly 15% falls within the top ten clones. The sequences come from PBMCs, collected around atezolizumab (anti-PD-L1) treatment. These receptors all come from an older man with urothelial cancer.

The gene calls are TRBV9 and TRBJ2-3, with TRBD2 matching 8 bases. Germline CDR1 and CDR2: SGDLS and YYNGEE. V gave up 0 bases and J gave up 0 bases; unmatched junction bases: 3. This CDR3 region has 16 residues. The CDR3 DNA is TGTGCCAGCAGCGTAGGGATAGCGGGGAGCACAGATACGCAGTATTTT. Its translation is CASSVGIAGSTDTQYF. Drawing the rest from reference TRBV9 and TRBJ2-3, the complete variable domain is DSGVTQTPKHLITATGQRVTLRCSPRSGDLSVYWYQQSLDQGLQFLIQYYNGEERAKGNILERFSAQQFPDLHSELNLSSLELGDSALYFCASSVGIAGSTDTQYFGPGTRLTVL.

The chain combines TRBV7-9 with TRBJ2-1, with 8 bases identical to TRBD1. V gave up 10 bases and J gave up 8 bases; unmatched junction bases: 4. Per the germline V gene, CDR1 is SEHNR and CDR2 is FQNEAQ (reference sequence). This CDR3 is 11 amino acids long. The CDR3 DNA sequence: TGTGCCACCCAGGGGGCGTATGAGCAGTTCTTC. This sequence encodes CATQGAYEQFF.

The V and J genes are TRBV27 and TRBJ2-7; 9 bases map to TRBD2. This CDR3 is built from 14 residues. Germline V CDR1 and CDR2: MNHEY, SMNVEV (reference sequence). V lost 2 bases and J lost 2; bases outside the gene matches: 1. The CDR3 DNA reads TGTGCCAGCAGTTTAGGCGGGGGGGCCTACGAGCAGTACTTC. Translation: CASSLGGGAYEQYF.

This chain joins TRBV9 and TRBJ2-3; 7 bases fit TRBD1. CDR3 length equals 15 residues. The ends lost 3 bases at V and 2 bases at J; junction bases unmatched: 6. The germline CDR1 and CDR2 sequences are SGDLS and YYNGEE. The CDR3 protein is CASSARQGTTDTQYF. CDR3 nucleotide sequence: TGTGCCAGCAGCGCAAGACAGGGAACCACAGATACGCAGTATTTT.

The chain has TRBV6-1 and TRBJ1-5; 9 nucleotides align to TRBD1. The CDR3 consists of 20 residues. Per the germline V gene, CDR1 is MNHNS and CDR2 is SASEGT. The V and J ends lost 4 bases and 0 bases, in that order; junction bases with no gene match: 16. CDR3 in DNA: TGTGCCAGCAGTGGGAGAACCGGGACAGGGTCGATGTATAGCAATCAGCCCCAGCATTTT. Protein product: CASSGRTGTGSMYSNQPQHF.

The chain combines TRBV14 with TRBJ1-1; D is unresolved. CDR1 is SGHDN and CDR2 is FVKESK in the germline V gene. V shed 4 bases and J shed 1 base, with 10 bases lying between them. There are 14 residues in the CDR3. The CDR3: CASSLETANTEAFF. CDR3 coding DNA: TGTGCCAGCAGCCTAGAAACAGCGAACACTGAAGCTTTCTTT.

The rearrangement links TRBV5-6 to TRBJ2-2; TRBD1 matches at 7 bases. The germline V gene has CDR1 SGHDT and CDR2 YYEEEE. Trimming at V came to 4 bases and at J to 6 bases, leaving 12 bases not matched to a gene. This CDR3 is built from 16 residues. CDR3 region: CASSLQGFDFPGELFF. CDR3 sequence (DNA): TGTGCCAGCAGCCTACAGGGGTTTGATTTTCCCGGGGAGCTGTTTTTT. Drawing the rest from reference TRBV5-6 and TRBJ2-2, the complete variable domain is DAGVTQSPTHLIKTRGQQVTLRCSPKSGHDTVSWYQQALGQGPQFIFQYYEEEERQRGNFPDRFSGHQFPNYSSELNVNALLLGDSALYLCASSLQGFDFPGELFFGEGSRLTVL.

This clone has just a few counts. The V call is TRBV7-9, the J call TRBJ2-3; D gene uncertain. The CDR3 has 15 amino acids. Germline V gene data show CDR1 as SEHNR and CDR2 as FQNEAQ (reference sequence). Between the trimmed V and J ends, which lost 1 base and 4 bases, there was a span of 12 bases. CDR3 in amino acids: CASSLGATLADTQYF. CDR3 DNA: TGTGCCAGCAGCTTAGGGGCTACACTTGCAGATACGCAGTATTTT.

The chain recombines TRBV2 with TRBJ2-7; 11 nucleotides line up with TRBD1. V shed 2 bases, J shed 4 bases, and the junction held 4 bases outside the gene matches. The CDR3 is 15 residues long. The germline V gene encodes CDR1 SNHLY and CDR2 FYNNEI. CDR3 region: CASSETGQGAYEQYF. CDR3 coding DNA: TGTGCCAGCAGTGAAACCGGACAGGGGGCTTACGAGCAGTACTTC. The full variable domain, completed using reference TRBV2 and TRBJ2-7, is EPEVTQTPSHQVTQMGQEVILRCVPISNHLYFYWYRQILGQKVEFLVSFYNNEISEKSEIFDDQFSVERPDGSNFTLKIRSTKLEDSAMYFCASSETGQGAYEQYFGPGTRLTVT.

The chain combines TRBV7-9 with TRBJ1-2, with TRBD1 identical over 7 bases. Germline CDR1 is SEHNR and CDR2 is FQNEAQ (reference sequence). The J segment lost 1 base and the V segment lost 3 bases, leaving 8 bases of the junction unmatched. This CDR3 comprises 16 residues. CDR3: CASSLGQIPLNYGYTF. In DNA, the CDR3 is TGTGCCAGCAGCTTGGGACAGATACCCCTTAACTATGGCTACACCTTC.

The CDR3 loop reads CSVESDRVETQYF. The CDR3 DNA reads TGCAGCGTTGAATCGGACAGGGTGGAGACCCAGTACTTC. This chain joins TRBV29-1 and TRBJ2-5; 8 bases are a match to TRBD1. The CDR3 sequence is 13 residues long. Germline lookup yields CDR1 SQVTM and CDR2 ANQGSEA. Germline trimming cut 2 bases from V and 5 bases from J; bases unmatched to any gene: 4.

The V and J genes are TRBV5-6 and TRBJ2-1; 12 nucleotides match TRBD2. In germline, CDR1 is SGHDT, CDR2 YYEEEE. The CDR3 has 13 residues. J was trimmed by 7 bases and V by 6 bases; bases with no gene match: 2. The CDR3 nucleotides are TGTGCCAGCACCGGACTAGCGGGGAATGAGCAGTTCTTC. It is translated as CASTGLAGNEQFF.

The chain employs TRBV6-1 and TRBJ1-1; TRBD1 might be the D (6 bases). The germline V gene encodes CDR1 MNHNS and CDR2 SASEGT. This CDR3 comprises 13 residues. V was clipped by 3 bases and J by 11 bases, with 16 bases between them. The CDR3 DNA reads TGTGCCAGCAGTGAGACAGGTACCCTGTGGGCTTTCTTT. Its translation is CASSETGTLWAFF.

The rearrangement uses TRBV5-1 and TRBJ2-3, with TRBD2 identical over 8 bases. Germline CDR1 is SGHRS and CDR2 is YFSETQ. Trimming cost V 5 bases and J 4 bases; bases outside gene matches: 9. The length of the CDR3 is 15 residues. CDR3 region: CASRVSGGWADTQYF. In DNA form, the CDR3 reads TGCGCCAGCAGAGTGAGCGGGGGCTGGGCAGATACGCAGTATTTT.

The rearrangement links TRBV18 to TRBJ2-7; D unresolved. This CDR3 region has 13 residues. Germline assignment: CDR1 KGHSH and CDR2 LQKENI. Trimming took off 3 bases at V and 4 bases at J, with 10 bases between the two ends. CDR3 sequence reads: CASSPPAGYEQYF. The CDR3 DNA sequence: TGTGCCAGCTCACCCCCGGCCGGGTACGAGCAGTACTTC.

This clone was observed a single time. The V and J genes are TRBV18 and TRBJ2-6; 10 nucleotides line up with TRBD1. Germline CDR1 is KGHSH and CDR2 is LQKENI. The CDR3 runs to 19 residues. The V segment lost 3 bases and the J segment 1 base; nucleotides outside the gene matches: 9. Here the CDR3 DNA reads TGTGCCAGCTCACCCATCGGACAGGGGGGATCTTCTGGGGCCAACGTCCTGACTTTC. Its protein product is CASSPIGQGGSSGANVLTF.

The chain has TRBV12-5 and TRBJ2-4; 11 positions match TRBD2. Trimming at V came to 6 bases and at J to 1 base, leaving 8 bases not matched to a gene. Germline CDR1 and CDR2: LGHNT and FRNRAP. This CDR3 region has 17 residues. This CDR3 is CASGTSGDIAAKNIQYF. The CDR3, as DNA: TGTGCTAGTGGGACTAGCGGGGACATAGCTGCCAAAAACATTCAGTACTTC.

The V call is TRBV11-3, the J call TRBJ2-1; maybe TRBD1 (5 bases). V shed 5 bases and J shed 0 bases, with 8 bases lying between them. CDR3 length equals 14 residues. In germline, CDR1 is SGHNT, CDR2 YENEEA. The CDR3 here is CASSDSDSYNEQFF. CDR3 nucleotides: TGTGCCAGCAGCGACAGCGACTCCTACAATGAGCAGTTCTTC.

The genes are TRBV5-1 and TRBJ2-3, with D possibly being TRBD2 (6 bases). This CDR3 spans 14 amino acids. Germline CDR1 is SGHRS and CDR2 is YFSETQ. V was cut by 4 bases and J by 0 bases, with 9 bases left in between. CDR3 in DNA: TGCGCCAGCAGCGGGGGACTGAGCACAGATACGCAGTATTTT. It is translated as CASSGGLSTDTQYF.